The 14 T cell receptor beta chains presented below share a single source sample, sequenced in a study of blood T cell repertoires in COVID-19. Clones were read by immunoSEQ multiplex PCR, and TCRdb kept only the in-frame ones, dropping some. The sample lists about 440,000 clones, roughly 88% occurring once. The specimen sequenced was peripheral blood. The receptors here all came from a woman between 45 and 60 years old with COVID-19, enrolled during active disease.

The chain uses TRBV2 and TRBJ1-3; a possible D gene is TRBD1 (6 bases). Trimming pared 8 bases from V and 2 bases from J, leaving 10 bases between. The germline CDR1 and CDR2 sequences are SNHLY and FYNNEI. CDR3 size: 13 residues. The CDR3 sequence is CASGGATGNTIYF. The CDR3 DNA reads TGTGCCAGCGGGGGGGCAACTGGAAACACCATATATTTT. The complete variable domain, with remaining parts taken from reference TRBV2 and TRBJ1-3, reads EPEVTQTPSHQVTQMGQEVILRCVPISNHLYFYWYRQILGQKVEFLVSFYNNEISEKSEIFDDQFSVERPDGSNFTLKIRSTKLEDSAMYFCASGGATGNTIYFGEGSWLTVV.

The rearrangement joins TRBV6-5 to TRBJ1-5, with 7 bases matching TRBD1. The CDR3 has 14 residues. The V and J ends lost 6 bases and 6 bases, in that order; junction bases with no gene match: 8. CDR1 MNHEY and CDR2 SVGAGI come from the germline V gene. The CDR3 DNA sequence: TGTGCCAGCAGCACCCGACAGGGTGGTCAGCCCCAGCATTTT. It specifies CASSTRQGGQPQHF.

The gene calls are TRBV11-1 and TRBJ2-2; perhaps TRBD1 as D (5 bases). CDR1 and CDR2 (germline): SGHAT, FQDESV (reference sequence). The length of the CDR3 is 16 residues. V was cut by 4 bases and J by 1 base, with 13 bases left in between. In DNA, the CDR3 is TGTGCCAGCAGCTCCCATGACAGCCTGAACACCGGGGAGCTGTTTTTT. This codes for CASSSHDSLNTGELFF.

The V gene is TRBV19, the J gene TRBJ1-1; D is uncertain. Germline V gene sequence: CDR1 LNHDA, CDR2 SQIVND (reference sequence). The germline V and J ends were trimmed by 3 bases and 6 bases, with 11 bases remaining between them. There are 13 residues in the CDR3. In nucleotides, the CDR3 is TGTGCCAGTAGTATTTCAGGTAGTGCTGAAGCTTTCTTT. Its protein product is CASSISGSAEAFF.

This clone was picked up one time. V usage is TRBV6-5 and J usage is TRBJ1-1; D might be TRBD1 (5 bases). V lost 5 bases and J 3 bases, leaving 10 bases between the germline ends. The germline gives CDR1 MNHEY, CDR2 SVGAGI. There are 13 residues in the CDR3. The CDR3 nucleotides read TGTGCCAGCAGTCCCCGGGGGGACACTGAAGCTTTCTTT. Its translation: CASSPRGDTEAFF.

The chain recombines TRBV5-6 with TRBJ2-3; the match to TRBD2 covers 8 bases. Germline assignment: CDR1 SGHDT and CDR2 YYEEEE. Unmatched junction bases numbered 14, after V lost 5 bases and J lost 6 bases. The CDR3 has 16 residues. Here the CDR3 reads CASRPLLRGATDTQYF. The CDR3 coding sequence is TGTGCCAGCAGGCCCCTTTTGCGGGGGGCAACGGATACGCAGTATTTT. The full variable domain, completed using reference TRBV5-6 and TRBJ2-3, is DAGVTQSPTHLIKTRGQQVTLRCSPKSGHDTVSWYQQALGQGPQFIFQYYEEEERQRGNFPDRFSGHQFPNYSSELNVNALLLGDSALYLCASRPLLRGATDTQYFGPGTRLTVL.

The rearrangement joins TRBV4-1 to TRBJ2-7, with D possibly matching TRBD1 (7 bases). The germline CDR1 and CDR2 sequences are MGHRA and YSYEKL. CDR3 length equals 13 residues. Trimming stripped 4 bases from V and 7 bases from J, with 14 bases between. The DNA for the CDR3 is TGCGCCAGCAGCCCCAGGGGGGACATTGAGCAGTACTTC. Protein: CASSPRGDIEQYF.

The V and J genes are TRBV24-1 and TRBJ2-2; D is possibly TRBD1 (7 bases). V was clipped by 5 bases and J by 1 base, with 13 bases between them. The CDR3 covers 16 residues. Per the germline V gene, CDR1 is KGHDR and CDR2 is SFDVKD. The DNA for the CDR3 is TGTGCCACCAGTGCTCCGCGGGACAGGAACACCGGGGAGCTGTTTTTT. This gives the protein CATSAPRDRNTGELFF.

The chain couples TRBV15 to TRBJ1-5; 8 bases agree with TRBD1. CDR3 length: 15 amino acids. Germline CDR1 is LNHNV and CDR2 is YYDKDF (reference sequence). J was trimmed by 3 bases and V by 5 bases; bases with no gene match: 6. CDR3 in amino acids: CATSSTGGDNQPQHF. The CDR3 region has the DNA TGTGCCACCAGCTCTACAGGGGGAGACAATCAGCCCCAGCATTTT.

The chain uses TRBV29-1 and TRBJ2-3, with TRBD2 as a possible D gene (7 bases). The germline V gene encodes CDR1 SQVTM and CDR2 ANQGSEA. Trimming shortened V by 5 bases and J by 1 base, and 13 bases separated the two germline ends. The CDR3 is made up of 14 amino acids. CDR3 region: CSVWGGLGTDTQYF. CDR3 nucleotides: TGCAGCGTTTGGGGGGGGCTGGGCACAGATACGCAGTATTTT.

This sequence joins TRBV5-1 and TRBJ2-2, with 7 bases that match TRBD2. From germline, CDR1 is SGHRS and CDR2 YFSETQ. V was clipped by 4 bases and J by 6 bases; unmatched bases: 3. The CDR3 loop spans 13 amino acids. This CDR3 reads CASSGLDPGELFF. For the CDR3, the DNA is TGCGCCAGCAGCGGACTAGACCCCGGGGAGCTGTTTTTT.

V gene TRBV7-9 combines with J gene TRBJ1-2, with 7 bases matching TRBD1. V was pared by 8 bases and J by 3 bases, with 9 bases of the junction left unmatched. Germline V gene lookup returns CDR1 SEHNR and CDR2 FQNEAQ (reference sequence). There are 14 residues in the CDR3. CDR3 DNA sequence: TGTGCCAGCGGCCCACAGGGGATGCACTATGGCTACACCTTC. This encodes CASGPQGMHYGYTF. Full variable domain (outside the CDR3, taken from reference TRBV7-9 and TRBJ1-2): DTGVSQNPRHKITKRGQNVTFRCDPISEHNRLYWYRQTLGQGPEFLTYFQNEAQLEKSRLLSDRFSAERPKGSFSTLEIQRTEQGDSAMYLCASGPQGMHYGYTFGSGTRLTVV.

The CDR3 loop is CASDSLQDSRFYSNQPQHF. CDR3 DNA: TGTGCCAGCGATTCCTTGCAGGACAGCCGTTTCTATAGCAATCAGCCCCAGCATTTT. V usage is TRBV28 and J usage is TRBJ1-5; TRBD1 is a possible D gene (6 bases). This CDR3 is 19 amino acids long. The ends were cut back, 8 bases at V and 0 bases at J, with 26 bases in the middle. Germline V gene sequence: CDR1 MDHEN, CDR2 SYDVKM.

The chain is built from TRBV5-4 and TRBJ1-2; D ambiguous. The CDR3 loop spans 13 amino acids. V was trimmed by 5 bases and J by 8 bases, leaving 16 bases between them. Looked up from germline, CDR1 is SGHNT and CDR2 is YYREEE (reference sequence). CDR3 region: CASRPGLMGGYTF. In DNA form, the CDR3 reads TGTGCCAGCAGGCCCGGTCTTATGGGCGGCTACACCTTC.